The rows below give T cell receptor beta chains drawn from one sample of a study of T cell changes during pregnancy in multiple sclerosis. TCRdb's copy holds only in-frame clones and misses some; the assay was immunoSEQ multiplex PCR. This sample has tens of thousands of clones; about 92% occur once, and the top ten carry 1% to 1.5%. Sequencing used peripheral blood. These receptors came from a female donor with multiple sclerosis, enrolled in a pregnancy study. The CDR3 runs from the conserved cysteine through the conserved F or W.

TRBV6-5	TRBJ2-2	CASSREGGELFF
TRBV10-1	TRBJ1-1	CASRARENTEAFF
TRBV11-2	TRBJ1-5	CASSLGIGRDQPQHF
TRBV5-4	TRBJ2-7	CASSLEYEQYF
TRBV11-3	TRBJ2-3	CASSLGPSTDTQYF
TRBV28	TRBJ2-3	CASSLSRGLAADTQYF
TRBV7-2	TRBJ2-7	CASSSTGPSYEQYF
TRBV27	TRBJ2-1	CASSRGSGRNNEQFF
TRBV2	TRBJ2-7	CASSESKKQYF
TRBV11-2	TRBJ2-1	CASSPGTSGTVNEQFF
TRBV6-1	TRBJ2-7	CASSLLAGGSYEQYF
TRBV13	TRBJ2-7	CASSLDDRAVEQYF
TRBV7-8	TRBJ2-5	CASSFHQQDRYQETQYF
TRBV4-3	TRBJ2-7	CASSQRVTRVYEQYF
TRBV4-2	TRBJ2-7	CASSQDWDSSYEQYF
TRBV7-2	TRBJ1-2	CASSFGATTNYGYTF
TRBV19	TRBJ2-7	CASSIQGAIDEQYF
TRBV6-1	TRBJ2-7	CASSEETSGSYEQYF
TRBV5-4	TRBJ1-3	CASSLGGVPGNTIYF
TRBV6-4	TRBJ2-2	CASSAGDTGELFF
TRBV14	TRBJ2-1	CASSQVGQGGNEQFF
TRBV30	TRBJ2-1	CALISGSLGNEQFF
TRBV2	TRBJ1-1	CASRQGALNTEAFF
TRBV5-5	TRBJ2-3	CASFWGLAGTDTQYF
TRBV27	TRBJ2-2	CASSPVYSGGGELFF
TRBV13	TRBJ2-7	CASSLFHEQYF
TRBV13	TRBJ1-1	CASTTLDGRTIMNTEAFF
TRBV4-2	TRBJ2-4	CASSQETGAVKNIQYF
TRBV4-2	TRBJ1-5	CASSQDRRASGNQPQHF
TRBV18	TRBJ2-5	CASSPTGGAETQYF
TRBV7-8	TRBJ1-1	CASSLVRVVNTEAFF
TRBV5-4	TRBJ1-2	CASSLGVTTNYGYTF
TRBV2	TRBJ2-3	CASSATREPTDTQYF
TRBV19	TRBJ1-2	CASSLMVNYGYTF
TRBV7-3	TRBJ2-6	CASSQIGGTGANVLTF
TRBV6-6	TRBJ1-1	CASSYLGQGGTEAFF
TRBV7-2	TRBJ2-3	CASSLTAADTQYF
TRBV10-3	TRBJ1-2	CAISESRLKGQGESGYTF
TRBV7-2	TRBJ2-7	CASSLVNPYEQYF
TRBV10-3	TRBJ1-5	CASGGGKDQPQHF
TRBV7-9	TRBJ2-3	CASSLRGDRTDTQYF
TRBV9	TRBJ2-3	CASSVEISGSSDTQYF
TRBV27	TRBJ1-2	CASSVRGPDYGYTF
TRBV14	TRBJ1-2	CASSQERTGNYGYTF
TRBV18	TRBJ1-1	CASTPIGGGSLNTEAFF
TRBV9	TRBJ1-2	CASSARRESYGYTF
TRBV6-4	TRBJ2-3	CASAVADCTDTQYF
TRBV5-1	TRBJ2-7	CASSLAVLAGYEQYF
TRBV7-7	TRBJ2-2	CASTYTRDSGELFF
TRBV4-3	TRBJ2-1	CASSQGKGERNNEQFF
TRBV28	TRBJ1-3	CASRGQGYSGNTIYF
TRBV11-2	TRBJ2-2	CASSPGGADTGELFF
TRBV5-4	TRBJ2-5	CASSLGLAGGETQYF
TRBV27	TRBJ1-5	CASTAGVGDYSNQPQHF
TRBV29-1	TRBJ2-1	CSVQNPGLAAGNEQFF
TRBV6-1	TRBJ1-4	CASSGPGVIGEKLFF
TRBV5-1	TRBJ1-1	CASSLGGQDTEAFF
TRBV25-1	TRBJ1-3	CASSESRVSGNTIYF
TRBV13	TRBJ2-3	CASSSPGAALLRGSLGTQYF
TRBV28	TRBJ2-7	CASRPSRAPYEQYF